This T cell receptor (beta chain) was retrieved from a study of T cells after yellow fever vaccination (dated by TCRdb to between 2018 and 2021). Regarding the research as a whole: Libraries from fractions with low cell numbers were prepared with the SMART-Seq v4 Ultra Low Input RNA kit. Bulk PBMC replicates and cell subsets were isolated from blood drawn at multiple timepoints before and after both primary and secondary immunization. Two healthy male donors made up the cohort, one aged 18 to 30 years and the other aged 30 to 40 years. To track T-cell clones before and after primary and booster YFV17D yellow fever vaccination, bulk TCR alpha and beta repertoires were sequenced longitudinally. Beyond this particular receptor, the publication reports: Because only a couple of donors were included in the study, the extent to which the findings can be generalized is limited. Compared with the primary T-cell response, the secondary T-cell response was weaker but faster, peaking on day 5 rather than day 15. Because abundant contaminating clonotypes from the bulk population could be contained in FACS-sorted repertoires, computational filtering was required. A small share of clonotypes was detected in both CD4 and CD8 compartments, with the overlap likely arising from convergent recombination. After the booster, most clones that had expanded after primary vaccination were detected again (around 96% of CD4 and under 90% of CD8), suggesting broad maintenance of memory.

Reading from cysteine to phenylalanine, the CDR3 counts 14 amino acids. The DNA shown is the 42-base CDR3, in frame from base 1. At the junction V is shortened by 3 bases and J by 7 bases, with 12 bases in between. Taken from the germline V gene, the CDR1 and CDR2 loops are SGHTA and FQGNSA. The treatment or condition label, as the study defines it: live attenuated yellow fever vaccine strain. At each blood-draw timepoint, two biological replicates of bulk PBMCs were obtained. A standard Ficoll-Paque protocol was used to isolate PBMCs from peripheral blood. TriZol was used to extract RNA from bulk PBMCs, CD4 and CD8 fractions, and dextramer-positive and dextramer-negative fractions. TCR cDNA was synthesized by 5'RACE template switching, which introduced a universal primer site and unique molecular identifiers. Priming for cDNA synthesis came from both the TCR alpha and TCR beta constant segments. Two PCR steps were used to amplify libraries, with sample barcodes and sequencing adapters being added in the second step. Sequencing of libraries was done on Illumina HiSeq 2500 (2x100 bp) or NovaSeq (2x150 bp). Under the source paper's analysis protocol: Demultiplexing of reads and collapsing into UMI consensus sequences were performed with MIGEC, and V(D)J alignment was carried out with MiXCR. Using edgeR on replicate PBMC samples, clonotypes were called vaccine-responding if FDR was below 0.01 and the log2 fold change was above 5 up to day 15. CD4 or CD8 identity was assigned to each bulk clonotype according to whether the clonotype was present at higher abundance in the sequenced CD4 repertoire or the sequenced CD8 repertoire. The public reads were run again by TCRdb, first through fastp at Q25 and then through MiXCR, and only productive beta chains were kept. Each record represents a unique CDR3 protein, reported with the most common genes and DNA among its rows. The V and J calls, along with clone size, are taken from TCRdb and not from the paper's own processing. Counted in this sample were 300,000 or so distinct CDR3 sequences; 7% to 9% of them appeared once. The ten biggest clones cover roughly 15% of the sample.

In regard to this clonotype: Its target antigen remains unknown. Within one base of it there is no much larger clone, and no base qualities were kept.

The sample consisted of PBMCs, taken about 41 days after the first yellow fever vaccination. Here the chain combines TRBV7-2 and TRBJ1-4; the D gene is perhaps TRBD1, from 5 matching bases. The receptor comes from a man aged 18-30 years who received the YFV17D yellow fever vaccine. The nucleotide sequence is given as TGTGCCAGCAGCTTTGGGGGGGGAGGTGAAAAACTGTTTTTT. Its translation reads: CASSFGGGGEKLFF.